These 4 T cell receptor beta chains were sequenced from one sample in a study of blood T cell repertoires in COVID-19. The data were produced by immunoSEQ multiplex PCR, yet TCRdb's version contains in-frame clones alone and is incomplete. Among 70,000 to 85,000 clones listed, approximately 91% were seen once. The sample consisted of peripheral blood. The receptors shown here come from a man between 65 and 80 years old with active or convalescent COVID-19.

The chain is built from TRBV5-1 and TRBJ2-1, with D perhaps TRBD2 (6 bases). The CDR3 sequence is 15 residues long. Per the germline V gene, CDR1 is SGHRS and CDR2 is YFSETQ. V gave up 4 bases and J gave up 7 bases, with 18 bases separating them. The CDR3: CASSEAGRRTNEQFF. The CDR3 DNA is TGCGCCAGCAGCGAAGCGGGCCGGCGTACAAATGAGCAGTTCTTC.

This chain uses TRBV28 with TRBJ1-6; D ambiguous. V lost 3 bases and J lost 0, with 6 bases in between. The CDR3 length is 15 residues. CDR1 MDHEN and CDR2 SYDVKM come from the germline V gene. The CDR3 DNA sequence: TGTGCCAGCAGTTTTGATAGCTCCTATAATTCACCCCTCCACTTT. It yields the protein CASSFDSSYNSPLHF.

This chain links TRBV15 with TRBJ2-3; 9 nucleotides agree with TRBD2. This CDR3 has 18 residues. The V gene end was trimmed by 0 bases and the J gene end by 3 bases; junction bases not matched to a gene: 10. The germline V gene encodes CDR1 LNHNV and CDR2 YYDKDF (reference sequence). Here the CDR3 DNA reads TGTGCCACCAGCAGAGAGCGGGCGGGAGGGCCCTGGACAGATACGCAGTATTTT. This codes for CATSRERAGGPWTDTQYF. Looking up the rest from reference TRBV15 and TRBJ2-3 gives the full variable domain: DAMVIQNPRYQVTQFGKPVTLSCSQTLNHNVMYWYQQKSSQAPKLLFHYYDKDFNNEADTPDNFQSRRPNTSFCFLDIRSPGLGDTAMYLCATSRERAGGPWTDTQYFGPGTRLTVL.

V gene TRBV29-1 combines with J gene TRBJ2-5; 9 nucleotides agree with TRBD2. The trim removed 7 bases at V and 3 bases at J, leaving 6 bases unmatched. There are 13 residues in the CDR3. Germline CDR1 reads SQVTM; CDR2 reads ANQGSEA. CDR3 nucleotide sequence: TGCAGCGCCCTACTAGCGGGTGAAGAGACCCAGTACTTC. It specifies CSALLAGEETQYF.